This TCR beta chain is from a study of identifying expanded T cells in peripheral blood. The germline gives CDR1 MDHEN, CDR2 SYDVKM. Trimming removed 2 bases from V and 4 bases from J, with 6 bases in between. The CDR3 sequence is 12 residues long. The method was immunoSEQ multiplex PCR; TCRdb's version includes in-frame clones alone and lacks a portion of them. The table shows approximately 100,000 clones, with more than 70% occurring only once. Findings and limits, study-wide: Across healthy donors, higher total template counts meant significantly greater two-week count variance.

Concerning this clone: Its matching antigen is unknown.

Sequencing was done on a sample of blood. This receptor was obtained from a person aged 18-70 years in good health. The chain uses TRBV28 and TRBJ2-7; D gene ambiguous. The CDR3 coding sequence is TGTGCCAGCAGTTTAGCTTCATACGAGCAGTACTTC. Amino acids: CASSLASYEQYF.